Below, 30 T cell receptor beta chains from the same sample are listed, as sequenced in a study of blood T cell repertoires in COVID-19. Method: immunoSEQ multiplex PCR; TCRdb's copy keeps in-frame clones and lacks some. Among 250,000 to 350,000 clones listed, about nine tenths were seen once. Sequencing was carried out using PBMCs or T cells enriched from blood (not recorded which). The source of these receptors is a woman under 40 who had recovered from COVID-19.

This rearrangement joins TRBV3-1 (or the pseudogene TRBV3-2) to TRBJ1-6; the match to TRBD1 covers 7 bases. Germline V gives CDR1 LGHDT, CDR2 YNNKEL (reference sequence). The trim removed 0 bases at V and 5 bases at J, leaving 4 bases unmatched. The CDR3 is made up of 16 amino acids. The CDR3 spells CASSQDRGTDNSPLHF. The CDR3 DNA reads as TGTGCCAGCAGCCAAGATCGGGGGACAGATAATTCACCCCTCCACTTT.

The genes are TRBV6-5 and TRBJ2-4, with D possibly matching TRBD1 (6 bases). CDR3 length: 13 residues. Germline loops: CDR1 MNHEY, CDR2 SVGAGI. Trimming removed 0 bases from V and 9 bases from J, with 9 bases in between. The DNA of the CDR3 is TGTGCCAGCAGTTACTCGTCAGGGGCCATTCAGTACTTC. Encoded protein: CASSYSSGAIQYF.

In this sample, this clone turned up once. The V and J genes are TRBV29-1 and TRBJ2-1, with 7 bases that match TRBD1. J lost 0 bases, V lost 2 bases, and 7 bases had no gene match. Germline assignment: CDR1 SQVTM and CDR2 ANQGSEA. The CDR3 has 16 residues. The CDR3 DNA sequence: TGCAGCGTTGAAAACCCGGACAGGAGCTCCTACAATGAGCAGTTCTTC. Residues: CSVENPDRSSYNEQFF.

V is TRBV6-2 or TRBV6-3 and J is TRBJ1-4; 9 bases are a match to TRBD1. The J segment lost 0 bases and the V segment lost 0 bases, leaving 2 bases of the junction unmatched. Per germline, CDR1 MNHEY and CDR2 SVGEGT. This CDR3 comprises 17 residues. CDR3 protein: CASSYSWTGATNEKLFF. In DNA, the CDR3 is TGTGCCAGCAGTTACTCGTGGACAGGGGCAACTAATGAAAAACTGTTTTTT.

In this sample, this clone turned up once. The V and J genes are TRBV6-1 and TRBJ2-5; 8 positions match TRBD1. The CDR3 covers 15 residues. Germline V gene data show CDR1 as MNHNS and CDR2 as SASEGT. Unmatched junction bases numbered 8, after V lost 3 bases and J lost 5 bases. The CDR3 sequence is CASSDVRGQGETQYF. The CDR3, as DNA: TGTGCCAGCAGTGATGTCAGGGGGCAAGGCGAGACCCAGTACTTC.

The chain links TRBV27 to TRBJ1-1; no definite D call. This CDR3 is built from 13 residues. V gave up 4 bases and J gave up 3 bases, with 9 bases separating them. Germline lookup yields CDR1 MNHEY and CDR2 SMNVEV (reference sequence). As DNA, the CDR3 is TGTGCCAGCAGTTCGGCAGGTTACACTGAAGCTTTCTTT. This sequence encodes CASSSAGYTEAFF.

The genes are TRBV12-3 or TRBV12-4 and TRBJ1-5; TRBD1 is a possible D gene (6 bases). This CDR3 comprises 12 residues. V dropped 6 bases and J dropped 5 bases, with 8 bases sitting between them. The CDR3 region is CASRPGDQPQHF. The CDR3 coding sequence is TGTGCCAGCAGACCAGGGGATCAGCCCCAGCATTTT.

The chain couples TRBV6-2 or TRBV6-3 to TRBJ1-6; D may be TRBD1 (6 bases). Trimming removed 2 bases from V and 9 bases from J, with 14 bases in between. In germline, CDR1 is MNHEY, CDR2 SVGEGT. This CDR3 comprises 15 residues. This CDR3 is CASSYMSGEISPLHF. The CDR3 coding sequence is TGTGCCAGCAGTTACATGTCAGGGGAAATTTCACCCCTCCACTTT.

The CDR3 spells CASRPEGGGSSYNSPLHF. The CDR3 bases are TGTGCCAGCAGGCCAGAGGGGGGGGGAAGCTCCTATAATTCACCCCTCCACTTT. The genes are TRBV28 and TRBJ1-6; TRBD1 might be the D (6 bases). Trimming took 6 bases from V and 0 from J, leaving 18 bases between them. This CDR3 region has 18 residues. Germline CDR1 MDHEN, CDR2 SYDVKM.

This chain links TRBV19 with TRBJ2-7, with D possibly TRBD1 on 6 matching bases. V was shortened by 4 bases and J by 0 bases, with 13 bases between the two germline ends. The CDR3 sequence is 15 residues long. Per germline, CDR1 LNHDA and CDR2 SQIVND (reference sequence). CDR3 nucleotides: TGTGCCAGTAGTAAAAACCGGGACACCTCCTACGAGCAGTACTTC. Translated: CASSKNRDTSYEQYF. Together with reference TRBV19 and TRBJ2-7, the CDR3 gives the full variable domain: DGGITQSPKYLFRKEGQNVTLSCEQNLNHDAMYWYRQDPGQGLRLIYYSQIVNDFQKGDIAEGYSVSREKKESFPLTVTSAQKNPTAFYLCASSKNRDTSYEQYFGPGTRLTVT.

The chain couples TRBV29-1 to TRBJ2-1; 8 nucleotides agree with TRBD2. CDR1 is SQVTM, CDR2 ANQGSEA, per germline. Losses at the gene ends were 7 bases for V and 2 bases for J; bases not matched to a gene: 13. CDR3 length equals 16 residues. CDR3 coding DNA: TGCAGCGCTGAGACTAGCGAGATAGGGGCCTACAATGAGCAGTTCTTC. It yields the protein CSAETSEIGAYNEQFF.

This chain connects TRBV6-5 to TRBJ1-4, with TRBD1 matching 7 bases. Looked up from germline, CDR1 is MNHEY and CDR2 is SVGAGI. The junction had 8 bases not matched to a gene; V was cut back by 0 bases and J by 10 bases. The CDR3 extends over 15 amino acids. In DNA form, the CDR3 reads TGTGCCAGCAGTTACTCTATACAGGGGTCGGGAAAACTGTTTTTT. Its translation: CASSYSIQGSGKLFF.

The rearrangement uses TRBV19 and TRBJ2-7; 8 nucleotides line up with TRBD1. This CDR3 region has 14 residues. V lost 5 bases to trimming and J lost 1 base; unmatched junction nucleotides: 4. CDR1 and CDR2 (germline): LNHDA, SQIVND (reference sequence). CDR3 DNA: TGTGCCAGTAGTTCACAGGGGGGATCCTACGAGCAGTACTTC. It codes for CASSSQGGSYEQYF.

The chain couples TRBV6-6 to TRBJ1-6; D is possibly TRBD1 (6 bases). The CDR3 is 17 residues long. Trimming left V 5 bases short and J 0 bases short, with 14 bases between. CDR1 and CDR2 (germline): MNHNY, SVGAGI (reference sequence). This CDR3 is CASSRRDNYSYNSPLHF. Here the CDR3 DNA reads TGTGCCAGCAGTCGCCGGGACAACTACTCCTATAATTCACCCCTCCACTTT.

This chain uses TRBV6-5 with TRBJ1-2; D is possibly TRBD1 (6 bases). CDR3 length equals 14 residues. Trimming shortened V by 4 bases and J by 2 bases, and 11 bases separated the two germline ends. Germline loops: CDR1 MNHEY, CDR2 SVGAGI. The chain's CDR3 is CASSSQGTNYGYTF. As DNA, the CDR3 is TGTGCCAGCAGTTCTCAGGGGACCAACTATGGCTACACCTTC.

V gene TRBV6-5 combines with J gene TRBJ1-5; tentatively, D is TRBD1 (5 bases). Germline V gene data show CDR1 as MNHEY and CDR2 as SVGAGI. Trimming removed 6 bases at V and 0 bases at J, with 12 bases between. There are 15 residues in the CDR3. Here the CDR3 DNA reads TGTGCCAGCAGGGTACAGGTTTATAGCAATCAGCCCCAGCATTTT. Translation: CASRVQVYSNQPQHF.

The rearrangement links TRBV15 to TRBJ2-6, with D perhaps matching TRBD1 (7 bases). This CDR3 spans 15 amino acids. CDR1 and CDR2 from the germline V gene are LNHNV and YYDKDF (reference sequence). Trimming removed 1 base from V and 15 bases from J, with 19 bases in between. The CDR3 is CATSRAVGQGGALTF. For the CDR3, the DNA is TGTGCCACCAGCAGAGCGGTCGGGCAGGGGGGCGCCCTGACTTTC.

The chain employs TRBV30 and TRBJ2-2, with D perhaps matching TRBD1 (5 bases). V lost 3 bases to trimming and J lost 2 bases, with 7 bases between them. The CDR3 covers 13 residues. Per the germline V gene, CDR1 is GTSNPN and CDR2 is SVGIG (reference sequence). The CDR3 bases are TGTGCCTGGAGCCGGACAAACACCGGGGAGCTGTTTTTT. Its translation: CAWSRTNTGELFF.

The chain links TRBV28 to TRBJ2-1, with TRBD2 identical over 10 bases. Trimming removed 4 bases from V and 7 bases from J; junction bases left unmatched: 10. Germline-derived CDR1 and CDR2 are MDHEN and SYDVKM. This CDR3 comprises 16 residues. The CDR3 DNA sequence: TGTGCCAGCAGTTCCCTGGCTAGCGGGAGTTGGAATGAGCAGTTCTTC. Translation gives CASSSLASGSWNEQFF.

This clone was detected once. The rearrangement uses TRBV24-1 and TRBJ2-2; 9 bases are shared with TRBD1. The length of the CDR3 is 15 residues. Trimming cost V 5 bases and J 5 bases; bases outside gene matches: 5. The germline gives CDR1 KGHDR, CDR2 SFDVKD. The CDR3 reads CATSGTGGATGELFF. The CDR3 region has the DNA TGTGCCACCAGTGGTACAGGGGGCGCAACCGGGGAGCTGTTTTTT.

The rearrangement joins TRBV23-1 to TRBJ1-3; weak D call: TRBD1 (5 bases). TRBV23-1 falls under the ORF class, with uncertain function. The CDR3 has 20 amino acids. V was shortened by 3 bases and J by 0 bases, with 24 bases between the two germline ends. CDR3 region: CASSQPGQGPLFFSGNTIYF. In DNA, the CDR3 is TGCGCCAGCAGTCAGCCTGGACAAGGTCCCCTCTTTTTCTCTGGAAACACCATATATTTT.

The chain uses TRBV29-1 and TRBJ1-1; D possibly corresponds to TRBD1 (6 bases). The CDR3 loop spans 13 amino acids. Germline loops: CDR1 SQVTM, CDR2 ANQGSEA. Deletions cut 6 bases from V and 3 bases from J, with 14 bases between. The CDR3 region is CSVGNYRDTEAFF. CDR3 nucleotide sequence: TGCAGCGTCGGGAATTACAGGGACACTGAAGCTTTCTTT.

The CDR3 DNA sequence: TGTGCCAGCAGCTTAGACAGCGGCGCTGAAGCTTTCTTT. This encodes CASSLDSGAEAFF. The chain is built from TRBV7-9 and TRBJ1-1; D remains ambiguous. Germline CDR1 SEHNR, CDR2 FQNEAQ (reference sequence). Between the trimmed V and J ends, which lost 1 base and 6 bases, there was a span of 9 bases. This CDR3 contains 13 residues.

This clone was seen only a few times. The genes are TRBV2 and TRBJ2-1; TRBD2 aligns across 12 bases. The length of the CDR3 is 15 residues. V was clipped by 6 bases and J by 9 bases; unmatched bases: 9. CDR1 is SNHLY, CDR2 FYNNEI, per germline. The CDR3 DNA follows: TGTGCCAGCAGCGAGACTAGCGGGAGTGTGGTTGAGCAGTTCTTC. This sequence encodes CASSETSGSVVEQFF.

This clone has a handful of counts. The rearrangement joins TRBV5-4 to TRBJ2-1; 7 bases are a match to TRBD2. V gave up 3 bases and J gave up 6 bases; unmatched junction bases: 6. The CDR3 extends over 14 amino acids. Germline V lookup: CDR1 SGHNT, CDR2 YYREEE (reference sequence). The CDR3 sequence: CASSSGLDSNEQFF. Here the CDR3 DNA reads TGTGCCAGCAGCTCCGGACTAGACTCCAATGAGCAGTTCTTC.

The chain carries TRBV5-6 and TRBJ1-2, with a tentative D call TRBD1 (5 bases). Trimming pared 4 bases from V and 0 bases from J, leaving 13 bases between. This CDR3 spans 15 amino acids. Per germline, CDR1 SGHDT and CDR2 YYEEEE. This CDR3 is CASSRGTDPNYGYTF. In DNA, the CDR3 is TGTGCCAGCAGCCGCGGGACGGATCCTAACTATGGCTACACCTTC.

The chain combines TRBV9 with TRBJ1-6, with D perhaps TRBD1 (5 bases). CDR3 length: 15 residues. CDR1 and CDR2 (germline): SGDLS, YYNGEE. Between the trimmed V and J ends, which lost 4 bases and 5 bases, there was a span of 13 bases. This CDR3 is CASSPSTAHNSPLHF. CDR3 DNA sequence: TGTGCCAGCAGCCCCTCGACAGCCCATAATTCACCCCTCCACTTT.

V and J are TRBV29-1 and TRBJ1-5; TRBD1 agrees at 7 bases. The ends lost 7 bases at V and 2 bases at J; junction bases unmatched: 8. The CDR3 contains 14 residues. Germline loops: CDR1 SQVTM, CDR2 ANQGSEA. The DNA for the CDR3 is TGCAGCGCCAAAACCGGGACAGGCAATCAGCCCCAGCATTTT. Encoded protein: CSAKTGTGNQPQHF.

The chain recombines TRBV7-2 with TRBJ2-1, with D tentatively TRBD1 (5 bases). The CDR3 totals 15 residues. The V gene's germline CDR1 is SGHTA and CDR2 FQGNSA. V was pared by 5 bases and J by 9 bases, with 20 bases between. CDR3 in DNA: TGTGCCAGCAGCCACTACAGGTACATCCCCGGTGAGCAGTTCTTC. This encodes CASSHYRYIPGEQFF.

This chain connects TRBV6-5 to TRBJ2-7, with TRBD2 identical over 11 bases. Germline V gives CDR1 MNHEY, CDR2 SVGAGI. The CDR3 runs to 15 residues. The trim removed 6 bases at V and 4 bases at J, leaving 8 bases unmatched. Written as DNA, the CDR3 is TGTGCCAGCAGAAACGGACTAGCGGGCGTATACGAGCAGTACTTC. Protein product: CASRNGLAGVYEQYF.